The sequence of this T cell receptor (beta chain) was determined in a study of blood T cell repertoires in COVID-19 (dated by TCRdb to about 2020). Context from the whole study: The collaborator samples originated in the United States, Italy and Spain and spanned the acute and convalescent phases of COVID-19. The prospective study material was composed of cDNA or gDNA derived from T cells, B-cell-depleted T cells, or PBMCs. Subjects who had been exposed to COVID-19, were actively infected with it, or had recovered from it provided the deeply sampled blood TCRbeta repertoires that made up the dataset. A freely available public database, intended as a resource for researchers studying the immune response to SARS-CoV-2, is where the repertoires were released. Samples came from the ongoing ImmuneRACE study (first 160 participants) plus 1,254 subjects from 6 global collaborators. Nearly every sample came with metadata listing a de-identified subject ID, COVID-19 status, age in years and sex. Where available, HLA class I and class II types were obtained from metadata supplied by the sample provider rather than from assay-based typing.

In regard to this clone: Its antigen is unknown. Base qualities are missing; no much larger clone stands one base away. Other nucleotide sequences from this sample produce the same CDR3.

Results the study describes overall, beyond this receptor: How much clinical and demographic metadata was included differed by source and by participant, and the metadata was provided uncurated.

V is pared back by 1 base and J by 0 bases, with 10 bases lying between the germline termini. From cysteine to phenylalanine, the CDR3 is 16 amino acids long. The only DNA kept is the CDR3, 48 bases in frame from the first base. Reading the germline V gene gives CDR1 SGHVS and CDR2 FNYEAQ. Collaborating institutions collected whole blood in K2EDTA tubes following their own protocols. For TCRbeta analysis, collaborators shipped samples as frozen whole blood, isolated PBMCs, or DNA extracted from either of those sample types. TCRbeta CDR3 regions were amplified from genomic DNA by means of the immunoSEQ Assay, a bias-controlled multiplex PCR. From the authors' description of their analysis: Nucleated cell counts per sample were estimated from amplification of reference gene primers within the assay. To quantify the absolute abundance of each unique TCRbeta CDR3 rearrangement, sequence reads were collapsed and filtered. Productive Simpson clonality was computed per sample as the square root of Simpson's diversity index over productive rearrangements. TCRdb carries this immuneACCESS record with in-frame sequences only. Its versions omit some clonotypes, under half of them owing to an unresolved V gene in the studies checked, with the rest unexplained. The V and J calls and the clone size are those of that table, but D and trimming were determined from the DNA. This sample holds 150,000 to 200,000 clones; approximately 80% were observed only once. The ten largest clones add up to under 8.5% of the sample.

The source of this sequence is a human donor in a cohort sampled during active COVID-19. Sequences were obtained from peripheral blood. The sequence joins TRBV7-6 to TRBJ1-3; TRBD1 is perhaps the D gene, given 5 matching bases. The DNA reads TGTGCCAGCAGCTTAGTGGGGCGCAACTCTGGAAACACCATATATTTT. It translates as CASSLVGRNSGNTIYF.